This TCR beta chain was found in a study of CD8+ T cells in alopecia areata (dated by TCRdb to the late 2010s). In terms of the full investigation: Treated patients were enrolled in an open-label pilot trial of oral tofacitinib, 5 to 10 mg twice daily, for moderate-to-severe alopecia areata. Patients received tofacitinib for 6 to 18 months and were then followed off drug for 6 months to check for delayed response and recurrence. Disease severity in treated patients was measured with the SALT score, which quantifies the percentage of affected scalp surface area. The study used high-throughput TCRbeta sequencing to examine T cell clonal expansion in alopecia areata, in both the C3H/HeJ mouse model and human patients. Human TCRbeta sequencing covered scalp tissue and sorted CD4+ and CD8+ peripheral blood T cells from patchy and totalis/universalis alopecia areata patients and healthy controls. Patients on tofacitinib were biopsied at baseline and after 4 and 24 weeks of treatment, and several of the patients also had a later scalp biopsy. Scalp clonality was compared across normal scalp (n=4), patchy alopecia areata scalp (n=8), and alopecia totalis/universalis scalp (n=8). RNA came from the PAXgene miRNA kit for fixed scalp, the miRNeasy kit for PBMCs, and the RNeasy kit for mouse skin. TCRbeta CDR3 regions were amplified by immunoSEQ multiplex PCR with 35 Vbeta forward and 13 Jbeta reverse primers. Beyond this particular receptor, the publication reports: Because the treated cohort was small and included a single nonresponder, larger studies are needed to assess links between baseline CD8+ expansion and response. During tofacitinib treatment, many expanded lesional clones stuck around in both scalp and blood, and this persistence may partly explain why relapse happens after treatment is stopped. Unlike mouse skin, where gammadelta T cells dominate, normal human skin contains resident alphabeta T cells that get sequenced too, which complicates analysis of the scalp TCR repertoire. Compared with mice, TCR sequences shared between patients were less clear, possibly partly because of HLA diversity across the patient population. With tofacitinib, both scalp clonality and the number of expanded CD8+ clones among the top 100 scalp clones went down significantly. Lesional scalp, especially in alopecia totalis/universalis, showed higher clonality and more expanded CD8+ clones than normal scalp, suggesting antigenic drive.

According to the study, the label for this sample's treatment or condition signals: oral pan-JAK inhibitor, 5-10 mg twice daily. Lesional scalp punch biopsies and peripheral blood were collected from alopecia areata patients. PBMCs were isolated by density centrifugation and stained for CD3, CD4 and CD8, after which CD4+ and CD8+ T cells were sorted on a FACSAria. Library generation was performed with the immunoSEQ multiplex PCR assay. To provide template for TCR sequencing, every sample had RNA extracted and reverse transcribed into cDNA. SuperScript III was used to make first-strand cDNA, primed with a 2:1 mix of oligo-dT and random hexamers. A synthetic immune receptor repertoire was used to assess amplification bias, and residual bias was removed computationally. The paper's processing steps were these. Raw reads were preprocessed for error removal, and CDR3 was defined according to IMGT conventions as running from the conserved cysteine to phenylalanine. Clonality was computed as 1 minus the Shannon entropy, with the entropy normalized by log2 of the number of productive unique TCRs. CD4 or CD8 identity of scalp clones was inferred by cross-referencing scalp TCRbeta sequences with sorted blood CD4 and CD8 repertoires. Here the immuneACCESS table is served through TCRdb, limited to in-frame sequences with V and J called. Missing clones are a known gap in these copies; in checked studies unresolved V genes cover under half, and the rest lacks a known reason. The DNA was the basis for D and trimming; V, J and clone size are from that table. This sample lists roughly 100,000 clones; 55% to 70% were detected once. Jointly, the top ten make up approximately 16% of the sample.

The sample holds a few counts of this clone. Its antigen is unknown. There are no base qualities to consult, and no much larger clone falls within one base. Other nucleotide sequences from this sample produce the same CDR3. CDR1 SEHNR and CDR2 FQNEAQ are derived from the germline V gene (reference sequence). The CDR3 runs 13 residues from the cysteine to the phenylalanine. Just CDR3 DNA is preserved here, 39 bases in frame from base 1. The V end loses 1 base and the J end loses 4 bases, and a stretch of 6 bases separates them. The sample in question was CD8+ T cells sorted from blood, obtained at approximately week 56, from a patient treated with tofacitinib. This clonotype originated in a human donor with alopecia areata. The chain links TRBV7-9 with TRBJ2-3, with the D gene call left open. For the CDR3, the sequence is CASSLGPADTQYF. The sequenced DNA: TGTGCCAGCAGCTTAGGGCCAGCAGATACGCAGTATTTT. The full variable domain, with segments outside the CDR3 supplied by the reference TRBV7-9 and TRBJ2-3 proteins, appears as DTGVSQNPRHKITKRGQNVTFRCDPISEHNRLYWYRQTLGQGPEFLTYFQNEAQLEKSRLLSDRFSAERPKGSFSTLEIQRTEQGDSAMYLCASSLGPADTQYFGPGTRLTVL.